The T cell receptor (beta chain) under discussion was sequenced for a study of prognosis after radiotherapy for stage I lung cancer. Germline V CDR1 and CDR2: LGHDT, YNNKEL (reference sequence). V lost 4 bases, J lost 10 bases, and 8 bases stayed unmatched. The CDR3 is made up of 13 amino acids. This clonotype was seen only a few times. What it recognizes is unknown. By two-round multiplex PCR, the TCR beta CDR3 was amplified from genomic DNA. Gene-specific TRBV and TRBJ primers were used in PCR round one. One entry per CDR3 protein results from TCRdb running MiXCR on the multiplex PCR reads. The table records about 59,000 distinct CDR3 sequences, roughly 29% of them present only once. Study conclusions and caveats: Whether the expanded TCR clones were tumor-specific was not determined. As reported, TRBV and TRBJ gene usage differed between patients who had metastases and those who did not.

This sample comprised PBMCs, obtained before or after stereotactic body radiation therapy (not recorded which). This receptor was identified in a donor aged 50 or older with non-small cell lung cancer. The V gene is TRBV3-1, the J gene TRBJ1-1; TRBD1 matches at 8 bases. CDR3 sequence (DNA): TGTGCCAGCAGCCTCGACAGGGGCTTGGGAGCTTTCTTT. Residues: CASSLDRGLGAFF.